This T cell receptor beta chain was sequenced for a study of response to subunit inactivated influenza vaccine. Turning to this clonotype: Its target is not known.

The V and J ends lost 2 bases and 1 base respectively, with 10 bases between them. The CDR3 is 14 amino acids. Germline V gives CDR1 DFQATT, CDR2 SNEGSKA (reference sequence). MiXCR was run by TCRdb on the RT-PCR reads, yielding one entry per CDR3 protein. This table has approximately 520,000 distinct CDR3 sequences, 16% appearing once. Whole-study findings and limits: It was suggested by the authors that few new T cells are recruited by each seasonal influenza vaccination.

The J gene is TRBJ2-3, the V gene TRBV20-1; unclear D gene. The sequences come from CD4+ T cells sorted from PBMCs, collected around 25 months after vaccination. The TCR was taken from a man aged 50 to 69 who received an inactivated influenza vaccine. The CDR3 nucleotides are TGCAGTGCTAGATGGGATGGAGGCACAGATACGCAGTATTTT. It codes for CSARWDGGTDTQYF.